Included here is one T cell receptor beta chain sequence, with context. What it binds is not known. In germline, CDR1 is LNHDA, CDR2 SQIVND (reference sequence). The CDR3 loop spans 13 amino acids. Trimming left V 7 bases short and J 4 bases short, with 13 bases between. The data originate from a study of T cell responses to AZD1222 COVID-19 vaccine. The study's findings and limits: CD4 TCRs associated with vaccination spanned spike, dominating at 160-218 and 743-854. Possibly, clonal diversity was underestimated; donors were largely white British and included more females. It was only six AZD1222 recipients who were seropositive at baseline. Nearly half of spike-specific TCRs reportedly go after variant regions that carry no mutations.

Assay used: immunoSEQ multiplex PCR; TCRdb lists only in-frame clones, some missing. The sample holds 100,000 to 110,000 clones, about 89% seen once. The chain employs TRBV19 and TRBJ1-1; a possible D gene is TRBD1 (5 bases). The receptor's source is an adult in good health. Sequenced material: peripheral blood, taken on day 0 of MenACWY control vaccination. The CDR3 region has the DNA TGTGCCAGTACACTAAGGGGCAGCACTGAAGCTTTCTTT. Translated, it gives CASTLRGSTEAFF.